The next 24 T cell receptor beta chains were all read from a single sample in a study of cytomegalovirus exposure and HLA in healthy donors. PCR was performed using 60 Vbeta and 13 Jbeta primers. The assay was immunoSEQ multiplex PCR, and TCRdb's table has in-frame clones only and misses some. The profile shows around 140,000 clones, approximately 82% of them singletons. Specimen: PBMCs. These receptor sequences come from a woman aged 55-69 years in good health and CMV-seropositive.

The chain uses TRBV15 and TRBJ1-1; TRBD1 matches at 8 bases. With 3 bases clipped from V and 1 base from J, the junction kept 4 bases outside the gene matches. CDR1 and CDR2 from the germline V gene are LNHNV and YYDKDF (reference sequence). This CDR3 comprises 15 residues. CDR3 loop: CATSSRTGGNTEAFF. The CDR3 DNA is TGTGCCACCAGCAGTCGAACAGGGGGGAACACTGAAGCTTTCTTT.

This CDR3 is CAWSSSVSQPQHF. The CDR3 region has the DNA TGTGCCTGGAGTAGCAGCGTGAGTCAGCCCCAGCATTTT. This chain joins TRBV30 and TRBJ1-5; D unresolved. V was pared by 2 bases and J by 6 bases, with 11 bases between. This CDR3 has 13 amino acids. The germline CDR1 and CDR2 sequences are GTSNPN and SVGIG (reference sequence).

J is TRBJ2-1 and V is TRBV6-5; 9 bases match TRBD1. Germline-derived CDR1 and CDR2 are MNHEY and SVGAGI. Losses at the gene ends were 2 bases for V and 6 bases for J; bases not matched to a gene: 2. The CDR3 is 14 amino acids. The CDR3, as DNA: TGTGCCAGCAGTTACACGGGACAGGGCAATGAGCAGTTCTTC. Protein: CASSYTGQGNEQFF.

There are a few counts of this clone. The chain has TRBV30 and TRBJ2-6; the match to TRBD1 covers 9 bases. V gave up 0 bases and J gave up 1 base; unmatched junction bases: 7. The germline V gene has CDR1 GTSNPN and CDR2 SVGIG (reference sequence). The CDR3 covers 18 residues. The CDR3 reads CAWSVFGGQGSGANVLTF. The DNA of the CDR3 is TGTGCCTGGAGTGTATTCGGAGGACAGGGGTCTGGGGCCAACGTCCTGACTTTC.

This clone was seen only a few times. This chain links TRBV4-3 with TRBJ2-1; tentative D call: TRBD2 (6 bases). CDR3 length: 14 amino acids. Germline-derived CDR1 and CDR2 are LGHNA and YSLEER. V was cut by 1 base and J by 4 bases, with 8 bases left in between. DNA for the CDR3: TGCGCCAGCAGCCAAGGGGCGGGGTACAATGAGCAGTTCTTC. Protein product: CASSQGAGYNEQFF.

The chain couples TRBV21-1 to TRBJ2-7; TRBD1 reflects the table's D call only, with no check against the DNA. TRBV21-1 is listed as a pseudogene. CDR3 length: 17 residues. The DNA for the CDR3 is TGTGCCAGCAGCGCAGGGACAGCGAATCTCCGGGACTACGAGCAGTACTTC. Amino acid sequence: CASSAGTANLRDYEQYF.

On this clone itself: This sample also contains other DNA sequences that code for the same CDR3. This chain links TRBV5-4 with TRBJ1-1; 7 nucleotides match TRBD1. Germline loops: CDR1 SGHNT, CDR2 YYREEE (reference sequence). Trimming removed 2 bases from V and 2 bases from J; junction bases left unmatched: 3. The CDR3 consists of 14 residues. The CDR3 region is CASSFDRVNTEAFF. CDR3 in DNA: TGTGCCAGCAGCTTCGACAGGGTAAACACTGAAGCTTTCTTT.

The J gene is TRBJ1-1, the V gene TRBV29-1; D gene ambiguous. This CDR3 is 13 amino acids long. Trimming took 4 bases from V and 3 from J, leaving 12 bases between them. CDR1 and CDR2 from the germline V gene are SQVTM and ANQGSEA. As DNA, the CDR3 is TGCAGCGTTGGAGGGCCAGGCCACACTGAAGCTTTCTTT. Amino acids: CSVGGPGHTEAFF.

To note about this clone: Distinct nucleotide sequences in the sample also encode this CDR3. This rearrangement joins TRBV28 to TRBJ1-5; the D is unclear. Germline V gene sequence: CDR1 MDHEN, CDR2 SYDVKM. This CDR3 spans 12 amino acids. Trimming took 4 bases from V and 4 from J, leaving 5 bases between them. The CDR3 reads CASSSGNQPQHF. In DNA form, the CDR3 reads TGTGCCAGCAGTTCGGGAAATCAGCCCCAGCATTTT.

CDR3 in amino acids: CATSGMFGDSDSNQPQHF. CDR3 DNA sequence: TGTGCCACCAGCGGAATGTTCGGGGACTCAGATAGCAATCAGCCCCAGCATTTT. The rearrangement uses TRBV15 and TRBJ1-5; D might be TRBD1 (5 bases). Trimming removed 5 bases at V and 0 bases at J, with 20 bases between. Germline values: CDR1 LNHNV, CDR2 YYDKDF (reference sequence). This CDR3 has 18 amino acids. Complete variable domain (other parts from reference TRBV15 and TRBJ1-5): DAMVIQNPRYQVTQFGKPVTLSCSQTLNHNVMYWYQQKSSQAPKLLFHYYDKDFNNEADTPDNFQSRRPNTSFCFLDIRSPGLGDTAMYLCATSGMFGDSDSNQPQHFGDGTRLSIL.

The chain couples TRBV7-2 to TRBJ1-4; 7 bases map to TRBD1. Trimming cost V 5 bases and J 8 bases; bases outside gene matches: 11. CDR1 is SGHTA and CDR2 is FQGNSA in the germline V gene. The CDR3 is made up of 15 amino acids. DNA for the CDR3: TGTGCCAGCAGCCTGTTAGACAGGGATGAGGAAAAACTGTTTTTT. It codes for CASSLLDRDEEKLFF.

CDR3 coding DNA: TGCGCCAGCAGCTTGGCAGTGGTGCAGCGGCCCTACAATGAGCAGTTCTTC. Its translation is CASSLAVVQRPYNEQFF. This chain joins TRBV5-1 and TRBJ2-1, with a possible D match to TRBD2 (5 bases). CDR1 and CDR2 from the germline V gene are SGHRS and YFSETQ. The CDR3 sequence is 17 residues long. Trimming removed 0 bases at V and 2 bases at J, with 15 bases between.

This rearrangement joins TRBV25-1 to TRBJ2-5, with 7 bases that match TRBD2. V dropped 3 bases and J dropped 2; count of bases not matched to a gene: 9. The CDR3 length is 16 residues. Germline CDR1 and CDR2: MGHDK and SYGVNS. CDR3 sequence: CASSDGGGEFQETQYF. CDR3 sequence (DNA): TGTGCCAGCAGTGACGGCGGGGGAGAATTTCAAGAGACCCAGTACTTC.

The CDR3 bases are TGTGCCAGCAGTGGCTCCCGAAGGGGCCAAATAGATCAGCCCCAGCATTTT. The encoded protein is CASSGSRRGQIDQPQHF. The chain uses TRBV28 and TRBJ1-5; possibly TRBD1 for D (5 bases). CDR1 MDHEN and CDR2 SYDVKM come from the germline V gene. This CDR3 is built from 17 residues. Trimming stripped 5 bases from V and 5 bases from J, with 22 bases between.

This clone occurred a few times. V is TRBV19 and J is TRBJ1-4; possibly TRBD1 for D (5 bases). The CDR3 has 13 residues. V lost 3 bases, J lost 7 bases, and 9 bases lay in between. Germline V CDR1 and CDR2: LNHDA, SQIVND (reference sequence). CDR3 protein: CASSISRGEKLFF. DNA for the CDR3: TGTGCCAGTAGTATTAGTAGGGGTGAAAAACTGTTTTTT.

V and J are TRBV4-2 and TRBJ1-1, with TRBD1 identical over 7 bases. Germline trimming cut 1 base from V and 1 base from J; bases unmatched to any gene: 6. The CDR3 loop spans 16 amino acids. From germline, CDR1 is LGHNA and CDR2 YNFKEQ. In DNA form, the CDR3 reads TGTGCCAGCAGCCAAGTCCGACAGGGCGGGAACACTGAAGCTTTCTTT. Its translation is CASSQVRQGGNTEAFF.

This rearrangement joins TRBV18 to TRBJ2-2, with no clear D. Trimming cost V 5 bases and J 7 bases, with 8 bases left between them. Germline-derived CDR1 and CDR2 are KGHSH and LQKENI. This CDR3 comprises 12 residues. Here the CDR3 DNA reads TGTGCCAGCTCAAGTACGAGCGGGGAGCTGTTTTTT. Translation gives CASSSTSGELFF.

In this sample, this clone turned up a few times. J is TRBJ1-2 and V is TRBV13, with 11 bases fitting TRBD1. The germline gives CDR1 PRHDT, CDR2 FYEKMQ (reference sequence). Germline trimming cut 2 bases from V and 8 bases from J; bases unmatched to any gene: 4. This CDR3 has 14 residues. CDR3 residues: CASSLRDRGFGYTF. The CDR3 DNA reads TGTGCCAGCAGCTTACGGGACAGGGGGTTCGGCTACACCTTC.

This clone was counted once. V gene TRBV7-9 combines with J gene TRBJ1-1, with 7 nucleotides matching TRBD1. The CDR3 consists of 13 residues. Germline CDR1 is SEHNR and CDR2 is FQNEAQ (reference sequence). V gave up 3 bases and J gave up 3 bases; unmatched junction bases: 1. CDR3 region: CASSFDRDTEAFF. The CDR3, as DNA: TGTGCCAGCAGCTTCGACAGGGACACTGAAGCTTTCTTT. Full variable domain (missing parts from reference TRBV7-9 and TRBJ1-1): DTGVSQNPRHKITKRGQNVTFRCDPISEHNRLYWYRQTLGQGPEFLTYFQNEAQLEKSRLLSDRFSAERPKGSFSTLEIQRTEQGDSAMYLCASSFDRDTEAFFGQGTRLTVV.

Here the CDR3 reads CASSRTGQGRSYTF. The CDR3 nucleotides read TGTGCCAGCAGCCGAACCGGACAGGGTCGGAGCTACACCTTC. The genes are TRBV6-1 and TRBJ1-2; TRBD1 matches 8 bases. Germline V gene lookup returns CDR1 MNHNS and CDR2 SASEGT. The CDR3 covers 14 residues. V shed 6 bases, J shed 9 bases, and the junction held 12 bases outside the gene matches.

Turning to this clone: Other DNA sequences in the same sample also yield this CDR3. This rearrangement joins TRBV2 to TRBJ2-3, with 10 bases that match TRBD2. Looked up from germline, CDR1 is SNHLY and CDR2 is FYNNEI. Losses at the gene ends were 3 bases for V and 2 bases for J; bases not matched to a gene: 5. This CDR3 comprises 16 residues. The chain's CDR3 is CASSEELAGPTDTQYF. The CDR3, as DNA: TGTGCCAGCAGTGAGGAACTAGCGGGGCCCACAGATACGCAGTATTTT. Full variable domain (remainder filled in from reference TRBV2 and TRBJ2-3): EPEVTQTPSHQVTQMGQEVILRCVPISNHLYFYWYRQILGQKVEFLVSFYNNEISEKSEIFDDQFSVERPDGSNFTLKIRSTKLEDSAMYFCASSEELAGPTDTQYFGPGTRLTVL.

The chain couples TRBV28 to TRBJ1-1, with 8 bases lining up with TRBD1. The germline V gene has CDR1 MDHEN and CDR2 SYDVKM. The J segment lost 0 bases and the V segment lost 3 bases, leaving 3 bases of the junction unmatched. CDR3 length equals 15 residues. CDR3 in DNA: TGTGCCAGCAGTTTGCCCAGGGGGCTGAACACTGAAGCTTTCTTT. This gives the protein CASSLPRGLNTEAFF.

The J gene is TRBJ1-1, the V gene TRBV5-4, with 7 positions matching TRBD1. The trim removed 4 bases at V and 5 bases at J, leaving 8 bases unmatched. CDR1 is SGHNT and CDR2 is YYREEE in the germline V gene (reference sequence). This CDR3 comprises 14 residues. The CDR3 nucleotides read TGTGCCAGCAGCATGACAGGGAGTGAGACTGAAGCTTTCTTT. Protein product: CASSMTGSETEAFF.

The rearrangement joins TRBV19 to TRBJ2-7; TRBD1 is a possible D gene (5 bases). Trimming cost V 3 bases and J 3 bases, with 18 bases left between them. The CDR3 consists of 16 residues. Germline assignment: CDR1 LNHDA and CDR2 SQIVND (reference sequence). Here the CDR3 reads CASSMAAGQSNYEQYF. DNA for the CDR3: TGTGCCAGTAGTATGGCGGCAGGGCAGTCGAACTACGAGCAGTACTTC.